This entry lists 17 T cell receptor beta chains sequenced from one sample in a study of naive and memory T cell subsets. Two oligonucleotides, mixed equimolar, formed the beta constant-region primer covering TRBC1 and TRBC2. TCRdb processed the UMI-ligation and nested PCR reads anew with MiXCR; each CDR3 protein has one entry. This sample has tens of thousands of distinct CDR3 sequences, with approximately 14% found just once. Material: central memory CD4+ T cells from blood. These receptors came from a human donor in good health.

J is TRBJ1-1 and V is TRBV20-1; D perhaps matches TRBD1 (5 bases). With 6 bases removed from V and 4 bases from J, the gap between germline ends came to 24 bases. The CDR3 sequence is 16 residues long. The germline gives CDR1 DFQATT, CDR2 SNEGSKA (reference sequence). The CDR3 loop is CSATAQGAGRSTEAFF. The CDR3 nucleotides read TGCAGTGCGACTGCGCAGGGAGCGGGAAGAAGCACTGAAGCTTTCTTT.

This clonotype was seen only a few times. CDR3: CAISDGAHNQPQHF. DNA of the CDR3: TGTGCCATCAGTGACGGGGCCCACAATCAGCCCCAGCATTTT. V is TRBV10-3 and J is TRBJ1-5; D may be TRBD1 (5 bases). Looked up from germline, CDR1 is ENHRY and CDR2 is SYGVKD. The ends were cut back, 3 bases at V and 3 bases at J, with 9 bases in the middle. The CDR3 spans 14 residues.

This clonotype appeared many times. The rearrangement joins TRBV4-1 to TRBJ2-1; 13 bases fit TRBD2. This CDR3 is 17 amino acids long. V was pared by 4 bases and J by 8 bases, with 11 bases of the junction left unmatched. Germline assignment: CDR1 MGHRA and CDR2 YSYEKL. The CDR3 reads CASSLRSGTSGVDEQFF. The CDR3 DNA is TGCGCCAGCAGCCTGCGTTCCGGGACTAGCGGGGTGGATGAGCAGTTCTTC.

This clonotype was found a few times. The chain carries TRBV12-3 or TRBV12-4 and TRBJ1-1; no definite D call. This CDR3 comprises 13 residues. With 3 bases removed from V and 8 bases from J, the gap between germline ends came to 13 bases. The CDR3 DNA is TGTGCCAGCAGTTTTCAGAAAATCCCAGAAGCTTTCTTT. Its translation: CASSFQKIPEAFF.

This clonotype was observed a handful of times. The V call is TRBV27, the J call TRBJ2-2, with a possible D match to TRBD2 (7 bases). From germline, CDR1 is MNHEY and CDR2 SMNVEV (reference sequence). V lost 2 bases to trimming and J lost 7 bases, with 14 bases between them. CDR3 length: 15 residues. Written as DNA, the CDR3 is TGTGCCAGCAGTTTAGCGCGGGGGCGAAACGGGGAGCTGTTTTTT. Its protein product is CASSLARGRNGELFF.

CDR3 coding DNA: TGTGCCAGCAGTTTAGGTGGCAGCGGACGGGGTACGCAGTATTTT. This sequence encodes CASSLGGSGRGTQYF. The J gene is TRBJ2-3, the V gene TRBV28; possibly TRBD2 for D (5 bases). Germline V CDR1 and CDR2: MDHEN, SYDVKM. Between the trimmed V and J ends, which lost 2 bases and 8 bases, there was a span of 17 bases. This CDR3 region has 15 residues.

This clonotype was seen only a few times. V usage is TRBV2 and J usage is TRBJ2-4, with D possibly being TRBD2 (5 bases). This CDR3 comprises 16 residues. Trimming removed 3 bases from V and 0 bases from J, with 12 bases in between. Germline V lookup: CDR1 SNHLY, CDR2 FYNNEI. The CDR3 DNA sequence: TGTGCCAGCAGTGATGGGGAGAAGATAGCCAAAAACATTCAGTACTTC. Encoded protein: CASSDGEKIAKNIQYF.

The chain uses TRBV11-2 and TRBJ2-7, with 7 bases lining up with TRBD1. The germline gives CDR1 SGHAT, CDR2 FQNNGV. This CDR3 is 16 amino acids long. V shed 5 bases and J 3 bases; nucleotides not matched to a gene: 13. The CDR3 DNA sequence: TGTGCCAGCAGCCCGCTAGGGGGCAGAGACTACTACGAGCAGTACTTC. Amino acids: CASSPLGGRDYYEQYF.

The V gene is TRBV3-1, the J gene TRBJ2-3; 9 bases agree with TRBD2. This CDR3 is 12 amino acids long. V lost 6 bases to trimming and J lost 14 bases; unmatched junction nucleotides: 9. Per the germline V gene, CDR1 is LGHDT and CDR2 is YNNKEL (reference sequence). The CDR3 DNA reads as TGTGCCAGCAGTTTTCCAGCGGGAGGTCTGTATTTT. Its protein product is CASSFPAGGLYF.

The CDR3 here is CAISETGQIRFF. In nucleotides, the CDR3 is TGTGCCATCAGTGAGACGGGACAGATCCGGTTCTTC. This rearrangement joins TRBV10-3 to TRBJ2-1; 7 bases agree with TRBD1. The length of the CDR3 is 12 residues. After removal of 2 bases from V and 15 bases from J, the junction contained 7 bases not matched to a gene. Germline-derived CDR1 and CDR2 are ENHRY and SYGVKD.

Only a few counts were recorded for this clonotype. V and J are TRBV10-3 and TRBJ1-2; 7 bases match TRBD1. The J segment lost 8 bases and the V segment lost 4 bases, leaving 4 bases of the junction unmatched. This CDR3 is 12 amino acids long. Germline CDR1 reads ENHRY; CDR2 reads SYGVKD. This CDR3 is CAISGDRDGYTF. CDR3 in DNA: TGTGCCATCAGTGGAGACAGGGACGGCTACACCTTC.

The rearrangement joins TRBV20-1 to TRBJ2-4; TRBD1 matches 8 bases. Per the germline V gene, CDR1 is DFQATT and CDR2 is SNEGSKA (reference sequence). CDR3 size: 16 residues. V dropped 6 bases and J dropped 8; count of bases not matched to a gene: 18. The CDR3 coding sequence is TGCAGTGCAAAAGGGACAGGAGGATATACGGGAGACATTCAGTACTTC. Translation gives CSAKGTGGYTGDIQYF.

This sequence joins TRBV29-1 and TRBJ1-1; 8 nucleotides line up with TRBD1. J gave up 7 bases and V 7 bases, and 11 bases lay outside the gene matches. Germline loops: CDR1 SQVTM, CDR2 ANQGSEA. This CDR3 contains 13 residues. CDR3 sequence (DNA): TGCAGCGGCTTGACAGGACAGGGCGATGAAGCTTTCTTT. Translated: CSGLTGQGDEAFF.

The chain is built from TRBV3-1 and TRBJ2-1; perhaps TRBD2 as D (6 bases). From germline, CDR1 is LGHDT and CDR2 YNNKEL (reference sequence). V lost 6 bases, J lost 3 bases, and 12 bases lay in between. The CDR3 contains 14 residues. CDR3 residues: CASRPEGIYNEQFF. The CDR3 region has the DNA TGTGCCAGCAGACCGGAGGGTATCTACAATGAGCAGTTCTTC.

This clonotype was seen ten or more times. The chain recombines TRBV7-7 with TRBJ2-1, with D perhaps TRBD2 (6 bases). This CDR3 contains 15 residues. From germline, CDR1 is SSHAT and CDR2 FNYEAQ (reference sequence). V was trimmed by 5 bases and J by 7 bases, leaving 18 bases between them. In DNA, the CDR3 is TGTGCCAGCAGCCTAAACCCGACTAGTCTAAATGAGCAGTTCTTC. It specifies CASSLNPTSLNEQFF.

The chain employs TRBV11-3 and TRBJ2-6; weak D call: TRBD2 (6 bases). V lost 3 bases, J lost 0 bases, and 6 bases lay in between. The CDR3 spans 15 residues. CDR1 and CDR2 (germline): SGHNT, YENEEA. CDR3 sequence: CASSFGGSGANVLTF. The CDR3 DNA reads as TGTGCCAGCAGCTTCGGGGGCTCTGGGGCCAACGTCCTGACTTTC.

This chain uses TRBV2 with TRBJ1-6, with D unclear. CDR1 SNHLY and CDR2 FYNNEI come from the germline V gene. The ends were cut back, 6 bases at V and 2 bases at J, with 11 bases in the middle. The length of the CDR3 is 15 residues. CDR3 DNA: TGTGCCAGCAGGGAGACCGGGACCTATAATTCACCCCTCCACTTT. It is translated as CASRETGTYNSPLHF.